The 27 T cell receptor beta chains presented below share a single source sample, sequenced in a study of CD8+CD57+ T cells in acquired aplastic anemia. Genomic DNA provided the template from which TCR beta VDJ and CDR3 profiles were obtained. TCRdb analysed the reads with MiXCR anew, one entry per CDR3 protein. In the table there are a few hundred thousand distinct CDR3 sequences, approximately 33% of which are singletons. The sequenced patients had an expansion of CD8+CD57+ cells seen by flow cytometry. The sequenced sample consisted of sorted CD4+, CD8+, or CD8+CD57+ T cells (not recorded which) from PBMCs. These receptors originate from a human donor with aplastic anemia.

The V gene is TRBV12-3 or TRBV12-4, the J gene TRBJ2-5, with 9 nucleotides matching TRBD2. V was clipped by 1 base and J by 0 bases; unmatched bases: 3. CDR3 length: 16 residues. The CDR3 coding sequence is TGTGCCAGCAGTTTAGGGCTAGCGGGGAACCAAGAGACCCAGTACTTC. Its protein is CASSLGLAGNQETQYF.

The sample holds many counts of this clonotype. The chain's CDR3 is CAISESPGGDTQYF. The CDR3 DNA sequence: TGTGCCATCAGTGAGTCACCAGGGGGAGATACGCAGTATTTT. The V gene is TRBV10-3, the J gene TRBJ2-3, with 7 bases matching TRBD1. The J segment lost 5 bases and the V segment lost 0 bases, leaving 2 bases of the junction unmatched. CDR1 and CDR2 from the germline V gene are ENHRY and SYGVKD. The CDR3 contains 14 residues.

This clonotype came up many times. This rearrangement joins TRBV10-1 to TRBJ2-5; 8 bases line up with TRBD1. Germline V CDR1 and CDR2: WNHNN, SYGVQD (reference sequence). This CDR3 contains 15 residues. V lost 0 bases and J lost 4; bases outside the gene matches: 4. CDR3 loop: CASSESTGAAETQYF. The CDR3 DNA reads TGCGCCAGCAGTGAGTCGACAGGGGCGGCAGAGACCCAGTACTTC.

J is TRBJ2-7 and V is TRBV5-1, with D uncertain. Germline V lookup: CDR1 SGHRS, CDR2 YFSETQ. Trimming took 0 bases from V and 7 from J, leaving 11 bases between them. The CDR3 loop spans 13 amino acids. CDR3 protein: CASSLEWADEQYF. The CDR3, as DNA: TGCGCCAGCAGCTTGGAGTGGGCAGATGAGCAGTACTTC.

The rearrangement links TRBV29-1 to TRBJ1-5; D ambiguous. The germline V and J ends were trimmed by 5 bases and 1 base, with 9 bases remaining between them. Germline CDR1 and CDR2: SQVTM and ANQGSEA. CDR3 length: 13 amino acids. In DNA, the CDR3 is TGCAGCGTTCAGGACGCGAGCAATCAGCCCCAGCATTTT. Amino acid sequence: CSVQDASNQPQHF.

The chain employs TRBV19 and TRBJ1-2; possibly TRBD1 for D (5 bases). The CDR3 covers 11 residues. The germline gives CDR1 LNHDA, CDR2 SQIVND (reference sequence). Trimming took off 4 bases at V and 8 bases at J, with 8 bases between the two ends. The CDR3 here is CASSRGAGYTF. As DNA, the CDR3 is TGTGCCAGTAGTAGAGGGGCAGGCTACACCTTC.

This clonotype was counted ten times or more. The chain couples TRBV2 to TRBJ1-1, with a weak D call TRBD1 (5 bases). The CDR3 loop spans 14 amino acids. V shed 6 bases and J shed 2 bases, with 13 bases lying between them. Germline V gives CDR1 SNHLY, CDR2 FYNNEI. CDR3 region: CASRSRTQNTEAFF. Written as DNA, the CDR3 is TGTGCCAGCAGATCCCGGACACAAAACACTGAAGCTTTCTTT. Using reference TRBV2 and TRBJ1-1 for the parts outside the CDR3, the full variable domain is EPEVTQTPSHQVTQMGQEVILRCVPISNHLYFYWYRQILGQKVEFLVSFYNNEISEKSEIFDDQFSVERPDGSNFTLKIRSTKLEDSAMYFCASRSRTQNTEAFFGQGTRLTVV.

For the CDR3, the DNA is TGTGCCACCAGCAGGGACTATACGCAGTATTTT. This codes for CATSRDYTQYF. This chain uses TRBV15 with TRBJ2-3, with D possibly being TRBD2 (5 bases). Trimming shortened V by 3 bases and J by 7 bases, and 5 bases separated the two germline ends. The germline V gene has CDR1 LNHNV and CDR2 YYDKDF (reference sequence). The CDR3 loop spans 11 amino acids.

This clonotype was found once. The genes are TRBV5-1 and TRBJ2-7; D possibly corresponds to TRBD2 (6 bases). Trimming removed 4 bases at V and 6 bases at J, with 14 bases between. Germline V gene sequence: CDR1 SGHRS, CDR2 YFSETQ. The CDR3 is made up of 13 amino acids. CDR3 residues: CASSVTGDGEQYF. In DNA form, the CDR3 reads TGCGCCAGCAGCGTCACGGGGGATGGCGAGCAGTACTTC.

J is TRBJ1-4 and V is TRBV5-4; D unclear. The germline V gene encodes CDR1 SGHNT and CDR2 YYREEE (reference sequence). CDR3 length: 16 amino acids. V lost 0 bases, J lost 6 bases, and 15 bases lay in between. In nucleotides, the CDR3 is TGTGCCAGCAGCTTGGGAGGCCTCTCTTCGGATGAAAAACTGTTTTTT. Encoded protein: CASSLGGLSSDEKLFF.

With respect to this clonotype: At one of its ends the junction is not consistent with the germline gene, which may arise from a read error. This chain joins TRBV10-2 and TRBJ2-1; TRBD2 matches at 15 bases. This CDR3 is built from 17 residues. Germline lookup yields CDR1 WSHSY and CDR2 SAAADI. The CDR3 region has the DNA TGTGCCAGCACCTGGACTAGCGGGAGGGCCTTGTCTAATGAGCAGTTCTTC. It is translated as CASTWTSGRALSNEQFF.

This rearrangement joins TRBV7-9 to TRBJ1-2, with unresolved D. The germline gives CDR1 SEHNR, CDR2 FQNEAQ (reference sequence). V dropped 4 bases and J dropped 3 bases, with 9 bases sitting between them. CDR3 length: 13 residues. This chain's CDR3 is CASSSPGYYGYTF. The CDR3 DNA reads TGTGCCAGCAGCTCTCCGGGCTACTATGGCTACACCTTC. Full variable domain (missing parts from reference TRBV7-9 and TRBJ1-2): DTGVSQNPRHKITKRGQNVTFRCDPISEHNRLYWYRQTLGQGPEFLTYFQNEAQLEKSRLLSDRFSAERPKGSFSTLEIQRTEQGDSAMYLCASSSPGYYGYTFGSGTRLTVV.

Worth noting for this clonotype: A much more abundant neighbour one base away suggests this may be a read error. CDR3 amino acids: CVSSAGQEEQYF. Written as DNA, the CDR3 is TGTGTCAGTAGTGCCGGACAGGAGGAGCAGTACTTC. The V and J genes are TRBV19 and TRBJ2-7; 7 bases are shared with TRBD1. Germline V lookup: CDR1 LNHDA, CDR2 SQIVND (reference sequence). The CDR3 covers 12 residues.

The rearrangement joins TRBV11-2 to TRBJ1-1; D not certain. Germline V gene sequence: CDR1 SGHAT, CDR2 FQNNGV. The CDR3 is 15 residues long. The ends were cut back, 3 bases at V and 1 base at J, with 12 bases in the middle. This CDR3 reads CASSFLDIPNTEAFF. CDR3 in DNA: TGTGCCAGCAGCTTCCTCGACATCCCGAACACTGAAGCTTTCTTT.

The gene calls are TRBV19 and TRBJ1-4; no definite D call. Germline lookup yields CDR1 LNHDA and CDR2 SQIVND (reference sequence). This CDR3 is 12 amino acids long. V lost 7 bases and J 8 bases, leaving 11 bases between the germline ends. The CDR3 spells CASNRGGEKLFF. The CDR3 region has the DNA TGTGCCAGTAACAGAGGAGGCGAAAAACTGTTTTTT.

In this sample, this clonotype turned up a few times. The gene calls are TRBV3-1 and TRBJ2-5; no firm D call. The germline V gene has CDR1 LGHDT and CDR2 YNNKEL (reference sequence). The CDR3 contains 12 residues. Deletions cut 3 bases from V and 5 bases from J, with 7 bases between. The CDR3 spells CASSHKVETQYF. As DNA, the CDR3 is TGTGCCAGCAGCCATAAGGTCGAGACCCAGTACTTC.

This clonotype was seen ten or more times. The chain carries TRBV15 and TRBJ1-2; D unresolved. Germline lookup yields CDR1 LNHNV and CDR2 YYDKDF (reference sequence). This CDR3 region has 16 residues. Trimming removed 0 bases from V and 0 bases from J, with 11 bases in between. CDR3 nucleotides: TGTGCCACCAGCAGAGATAGGCAGTTAGCTAACTATGGCTACACCTTC. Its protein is CATSRDRQLANYGYTF. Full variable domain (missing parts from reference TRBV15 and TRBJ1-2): DAMVIQNPRYQVTQFGKPVTLSCSQTLNHNVMYWYQQKSSQAPKLLFHYYDKDFNNEADTPDNFQSRRPNTSFCFLDIRSPGLGDTAMYLCATSRDRQLANYGYTFGSGTRLTVV.

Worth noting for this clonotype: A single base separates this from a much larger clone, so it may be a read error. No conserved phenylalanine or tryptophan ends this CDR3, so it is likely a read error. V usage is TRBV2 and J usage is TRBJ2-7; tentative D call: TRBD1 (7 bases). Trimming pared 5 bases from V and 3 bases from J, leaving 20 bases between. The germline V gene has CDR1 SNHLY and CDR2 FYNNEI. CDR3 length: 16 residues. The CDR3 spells CASSLRWAGGFYEQYL. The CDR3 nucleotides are TGTGCCAGCAGTCTTCGGTGGGCAGGGGGGTTCTACGAGCAGTACCTC.

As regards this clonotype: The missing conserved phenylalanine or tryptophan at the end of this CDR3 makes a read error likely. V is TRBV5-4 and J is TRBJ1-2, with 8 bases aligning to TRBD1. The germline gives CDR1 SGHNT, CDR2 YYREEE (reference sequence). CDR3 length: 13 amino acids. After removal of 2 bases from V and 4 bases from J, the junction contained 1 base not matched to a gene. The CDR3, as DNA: TGTGCCAGCAGCTTAGACAGGGGCTATGGCTACACCCTC. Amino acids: CASSLDRGYGYTL.

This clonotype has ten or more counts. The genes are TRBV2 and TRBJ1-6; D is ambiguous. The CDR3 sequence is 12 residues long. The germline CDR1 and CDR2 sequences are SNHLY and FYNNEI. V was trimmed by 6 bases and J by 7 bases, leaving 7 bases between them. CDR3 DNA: TGTGCCAGCAGCCCACAGAATTCACCCCTCCACTTT. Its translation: CASSPQNSPLHF.

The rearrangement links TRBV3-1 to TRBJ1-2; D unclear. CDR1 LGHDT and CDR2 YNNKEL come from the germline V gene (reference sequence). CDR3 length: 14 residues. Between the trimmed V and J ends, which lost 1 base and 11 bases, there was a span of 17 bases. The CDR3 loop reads CASSQAALGRRYTF. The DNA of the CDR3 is TGTGCCAGCAGCCAAGCTGCTCTCGGACGTCGGTACACCTTC.

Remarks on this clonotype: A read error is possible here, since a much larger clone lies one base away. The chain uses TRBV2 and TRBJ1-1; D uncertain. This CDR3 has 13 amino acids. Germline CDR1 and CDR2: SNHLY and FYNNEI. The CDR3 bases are TGTGCCACCAGTGCAGAACTGAACACTGAAGCTTCCTTT. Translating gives CATSAELNTEASF.

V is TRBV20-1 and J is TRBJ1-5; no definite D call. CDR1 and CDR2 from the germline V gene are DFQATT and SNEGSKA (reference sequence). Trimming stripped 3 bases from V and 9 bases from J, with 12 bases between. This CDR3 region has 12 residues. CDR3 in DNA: TGCAGTGCTAGTCAAGCTGATCGGCCCCAGCATTTT. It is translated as CSASQADRPQHF.

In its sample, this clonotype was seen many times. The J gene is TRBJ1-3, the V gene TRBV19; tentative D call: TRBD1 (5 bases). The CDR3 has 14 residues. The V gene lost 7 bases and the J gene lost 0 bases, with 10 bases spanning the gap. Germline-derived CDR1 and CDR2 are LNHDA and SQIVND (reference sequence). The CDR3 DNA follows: TGTGCCAGTACCCCAGGGTTCTCTGGAAACACCATATATTTT. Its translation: CASTPGFSGNTIYF.

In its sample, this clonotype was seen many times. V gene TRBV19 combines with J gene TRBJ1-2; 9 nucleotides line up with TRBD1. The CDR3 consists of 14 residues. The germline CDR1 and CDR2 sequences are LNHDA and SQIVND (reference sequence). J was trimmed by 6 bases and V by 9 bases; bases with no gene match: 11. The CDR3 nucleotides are TGTGCCAGCCTGATCCCGGGACAGGGAAATGGCTACACCTTC. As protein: CASLIPGQGNGYTF.

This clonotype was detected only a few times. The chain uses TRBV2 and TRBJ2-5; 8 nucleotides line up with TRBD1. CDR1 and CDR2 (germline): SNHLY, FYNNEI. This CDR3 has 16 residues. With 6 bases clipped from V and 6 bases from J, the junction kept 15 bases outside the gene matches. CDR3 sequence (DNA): TGTGCCAGCAGATATCCGCCAGGGGGCGGGGAACAGACCCAGTACTTC. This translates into CASRYPPGGGEQTQYF.

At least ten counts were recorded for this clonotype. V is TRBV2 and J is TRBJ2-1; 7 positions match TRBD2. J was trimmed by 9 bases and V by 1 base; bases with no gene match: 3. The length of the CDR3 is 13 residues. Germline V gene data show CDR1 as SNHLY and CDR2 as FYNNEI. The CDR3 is CASSEGGGIEQFF. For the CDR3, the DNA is TGTGCCAGCAGTGAAGGGGGAGGGATTGAGCAGTTCTTC. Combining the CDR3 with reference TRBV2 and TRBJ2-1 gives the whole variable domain EPEVTQTPSHQVTQMGQEVILRCVPISNHLYFYWYRQILGQKVEFLVSFYNNEISEKSEIFDDQFSVERPDGSNFTLKIRSTKLEDSAMYFCASSEGGGIEQFFGPGTRLTVL.